The clone carrying this TCR beta chain was observed a handful of times. The CDR3 extends over 17 amino acids. Losses at the gene ends were 6 bases for V and 4 bases for J; bases not matched to a gene: 14. Germline V gene data show CDR1 as SEHNR and CDR2 as FQNEAQ (reference sequence). TCRdb redid the calling of the 5' RACE reads with MiXCR, one entry per CDR3 protein. The repertoire includes around 390,000 distinct CDR3 sequences, roughly 15% of them detected once, and about 22% sits in the top ten. This record comes from a study of T-cell memory formation after mild COVID-19. This sequence originates from a man between 18 and 29 years old who had mild COVID-19 (a few samples of this study predate the infection). Cell type and time point are not known. The sequenced sample consisted of PBMCs or a T cell subset sorted from them (not recorded which). V gene TRBV7-9 combines with J gene TRBJ2-5; 10 bases match TRBD2. CDR3 sequence: CASRKPGLASGGETQYF. CDR3 DNA sequence: TGTGCCAGCAGGAAACCGGGACTAGCGTCTGGGGGAGAGACCCAGTACTTC. Supplemented by reference TRBV7-9 and TRBJ2-5, the full variable domain reads DTGVSQNPRHKITKRGQNVTFRCDPISEHNRLYWYRQTLGQGPEFLTYFQNEAQLEKSRLLSDRFSAERPKGSFSTLEIQRTEQGDSAMYLCASRKPGLASGGETQYFGPGTRLLVL.